This TCR beta chain was captured by sequencing in a study of blood T cell repertoires in COVID-19. Overall study: COVID-19 samples from acute and convalescent phases originated in the United States, Italy and Spain. PBMCs, B-cell-depleted T cells, or T cells were the source of the cDNA or gDNA that made up the material.

Germline loops: CDR1 MRHNA, CDR2 SNTAGT. The V end was cut by 5 bases, the J end by 0 bases, with 11 bases between. CDR3 length: 15 amino acids. TCRdb's table, derived via immunoSEQ multiplex PCR, lists solely in-frame clones and lacks some. The sample includes a few hundred thousand clones, 70% to 90% of them seen just once. Seattle-derived patients entered the study during active infection and were followed longitudinally. The V call is TRBV6-4, the J call TRBJ2-1, with a possible D match to TRBD2 (5 bases). The receptor's source is a woman in her twenties or thirties with COVID-19, enrolled during active disease. The sequencing sample was made of peripheral blood. The CDR3 DNA reads as TGTGCCAGCAGTCGGGGAGAGCTCTCCTACAATGAGCAGTTCTTC. As protein: CASSRGELSYNEQFF.